The present TCR beta chain was sequenced within a study of blood T cell repertoires in COVID-19. The assay was immunoSEQ multiplex PCR, and TCRdb's table has in-frame clones only and misses some. This table has about 160,000 clones, roughly 90% appearing once. The V end was cut by 2 bases, the J end by 8 bases, with 12 bases between. The germline V gene has CDR1 LNHDA and CDR2 SQIVND (reference sequence). CDR3 length: 13 residues. The sequenced sample was PBMCs or T cells enriched from blood (not recorded which). The origin of this receptor is a woman between 45 and 65 years old who had recovered from COVID-19. V gene TRBV19 combines with J gene TRBJ1-1; D is perhaps TRBD1 (5 bases). In DNA, the CDR3 is TGTGCCAGTAGTATAAGGGTGGCAGGGGAAGCTTTCTTT. Its protein product is CASSIRVAGEAFF.